The 12 T cell receptor beta chains below come from one sample, sequenced in a study of T cell responses to AZD1222 COVID-19 vaccine. Generated by immunoSEQ multiplex PCR, the TCRdb table keeps only in-frame clones and is missing some. The repertoire holds some 150,000 clones, with more than 85% as singletons. The sequencing here drew on peripheral blood, taken after recovery from COVID-19. All receptors derive from an adult who had recovered from COVID-19.

The J gene is TRBJ1-1, the V gene TRBV2, with D possibly matching TRBD1 (6 bases). This CDR3 is built from 12 residues. CDR1 and CDR2 from the germline V gene are SNHLY and FYNNEI. Trimming stripped 7 bases from V and 5 bases from J, with 11 bases between. The CDR3 spells CASIDTGTEAFF. Here the CDR3 DNA reads TGTGCCAGCATAGATACAGGGACTGAAGCTTTCTTT. Using reference TRBV2 and TRBJ1-1 for the parts outside the CDR3, the full variable domain is EPEVTQTPSHQVTQMGQEVILRCVPISNHLYFYWYRQILGQKVEFLVSFYNNEISEKSEIFDDQFSVERPDGSNFTLKIRSTKLEDSAMYFCASIDTGTEAFFGQGTRLTVV.

The chain couples TRBV28 to TRBJ2-2, with D perhaps matching TRBD1 (6 bases). V was cut by 4 bases and J by 5 bases, with 8 bases left in between. Germline V gives CDR1 MDHEN, CDR2 SYDVKM. This CDR3 region has 13 residues. CDR3 nucleotides: TGTGCCAGCAGTTCCCAGGGGACCGGGGAGCTGTTTTTT. Its protein product is CASSSQGTGELFF.

The chain links TRBV27 to TRBJ2-2, with D unclear. V lost 6 bases and J 3 bases, leaving 5 bases between the germline ends. The CDR3 contains 12 residues. Germline V gene data show CDR1 as MNHEY and CDR2 as SMNVEV (reference sequence). The DNA for the CDR3 is TGTGCCAGCAGCCTTTACACCGGGGAGCTGTTTTTT. This codes for CASSLYTGELFF.

The V call is TRBV6-5, the J call TRBJ2-3; 7 bases are a match to TRBD1. Germline CDR1 reads MNHEY; CDR2 reads SVGAGI. V was pared by 6 bases and J by 2 bases, with 5 bases of the junction left unmatched. The CDR3 runs 14 residues. CDR3 loop: CASRRQGDTDTQYF. The CDR3 DNA follows: TGTGCCAGCAGGAGACAGGGTGACACAGATACGCAGTATTTT.

This clone was picked up a small number of times. The chain carries TRBV15 and TRBJ2-7; 9 nucleotides align to TRBD1. Germline values: CDR1 LNHNV, CDR2 YYDKDF (reference sequence). There are 14 residues in the CDR3. Trimming at V came to 0 bases and at J to 4 bases, leaving 1 base not matched to a gene. CDR3 nucleotide sequence: TGTGCCACCAGCAGAGATGGACAGGGGTACGAGCAGTACTTC. Residues: CATSRDGQGYEQYF.

V and J are TRBV6-2 or TRBV6-3 and TRBJ1-2; TRBD1 agrees at 9 bases. The germline CDR1 and CDR2 sequences are MNHEY and SVGEGT. Losses at the gene ends were 0 bases for V and 3 bases for J; bases not matched to a gene: 8. The CDR3 runs to 17 residues. CDR3: CASSYSTYRGRDYGYTF. The DNA for the CDR3 is TGTGCCAGCAGTTACTCAACCTACAGGGGGCGCGACTATGGCTACACCTTC.

This chain links TRBV10-1 with TRBJ2-1; 13 nucleotides align to TRBD2. CDR3 length: 16 amino acids. Germline V gene lookup returns CDR1 WNHNN and CDR2 SYGVQD (reference sequence). Trimming at V came to 4 bases and at J to 2 bases, leaving 2 bases not matched to a gene. The CDR3 loop reads CASSGGLAGPYNEQFF. The DNA of the CDR3 is TGCGCCAGCAGTGGGGGACTAGCGGGACCCTACAATGAGCAGTTCTTC.

V is TRBV14 and J is TRBJ2-4; D is perhaps TRBD2 (7 bases). The germline V and J ends were trimmed by 0 bases and 2 bases, with 11 bases remaining between them. The CDR3 has 16 amino acids. The germline CDR1 and CDR2 sequences are SGHDN and FVKESK. CDR3 loop: CASSQEGGPPKNIQYF. The CDR3 region has the DNA TGTGCCAGCAGCCAAGAGGGGGGGCCGCCCAAAAACATTCAGTACTTC.

The J gene is TRBJ1-2, the V gene TRBV6-5; 12 positions match TRBD1. With 6 bases clipped from V and 5 bases from J, the junction kept 4 bases outside the gene matches. The germline CDR1 and CDR2 sequences are MNHEY and SVGAGI. CDR3 length equals 14 residues. CDR3 sequence reads: CASRGTGGAYGYTF. The DNA for the CDR3 is TGTGCCAGCAGGGGGACAGGGGGCGCATATGGCTACACCTTC.

The genes are TRBV4-1 and TRBJ2-1; weak D call: TRBD1 (6 bases). The CDR3 totals 15 residues. CDR1 MGHRA and CDR2 YSYEKL come from the germline V gene. Trimming removed 5 bases at V and 5 bases at J, with 16 bases between. CDR3 residues: CASSSPTGLDNEQFF. Here the CDR3 DNA reads TGCGCCAGCAGCTCCCCGACAGGCCTGGACAATGAGCAGTTCTTC.

This clone was counted a single time. V usage is TRBV10-3 and J usage is TRBJ1-2, with a weak D call TRBD1 (5 bases). V gave up 4 bases and J gave up 0 bases, with 15 bases separating them. Germline-derived CDR1 and CDR2 are ENHRY and SYGVKD. CDR3 length equals 16 residues. The CDR3 loop reads CAISGYETESNYGYTF. The CDR3 DNA reads TGTGCCATCAGTGGGTATGAGACAGAGTCTAACTATGGCTACACCTTC.

The chain links TRBV28 to TRBJ1-2; unclear D gene. Germline V gives CDR1 MDHEN, CDR2 SYDVKM. V gave up 3 bases and J gave up 8 bases, with 10 bases separating them. This CDR3 is 12 amino acids long. Here the CDR3 reads CASSLFRKGYTF. The CDR3 nucleotides are TGTGCCAGCAGTTTGTTCAGGAAGGGCTACACCTTC.